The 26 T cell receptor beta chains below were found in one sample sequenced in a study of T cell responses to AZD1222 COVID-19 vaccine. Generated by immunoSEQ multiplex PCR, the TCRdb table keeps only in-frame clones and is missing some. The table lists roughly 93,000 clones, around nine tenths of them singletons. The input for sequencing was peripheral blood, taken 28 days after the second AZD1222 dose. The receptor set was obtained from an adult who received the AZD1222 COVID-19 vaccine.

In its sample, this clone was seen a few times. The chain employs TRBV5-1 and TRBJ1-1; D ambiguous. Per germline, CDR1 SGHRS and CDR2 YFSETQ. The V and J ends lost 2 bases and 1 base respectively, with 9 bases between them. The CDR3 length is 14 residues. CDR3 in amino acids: CASSFDRGNTEAFF. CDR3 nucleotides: TGCGCCAGCAGCTTCGACCGGGGGAACACTGAAGCTTTCTTT.

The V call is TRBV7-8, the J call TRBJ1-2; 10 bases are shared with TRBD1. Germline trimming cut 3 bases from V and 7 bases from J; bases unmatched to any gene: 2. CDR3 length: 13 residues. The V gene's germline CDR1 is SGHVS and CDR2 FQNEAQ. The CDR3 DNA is TGTGCCAGCAGCTTGACAGGGGGCTCTGGCTACACCTTC. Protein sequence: CASSLTGGSGYTF. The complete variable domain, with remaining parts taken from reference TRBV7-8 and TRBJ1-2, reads GAGVSQSPRYKVAKRGQDVALRCDPISGHVSLFWYQQALGQGPEFLTYFQNEAQLDKSGLPSDRFFAERPEGSVSTLKIQRTQQEDSAVYLCASSLTGGSGYTFGSGTRLTVV.

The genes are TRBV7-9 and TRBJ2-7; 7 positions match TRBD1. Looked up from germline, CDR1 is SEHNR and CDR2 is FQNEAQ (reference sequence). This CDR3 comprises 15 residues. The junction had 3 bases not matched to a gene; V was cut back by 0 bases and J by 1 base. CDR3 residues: CASSLAQGRSYEQYV. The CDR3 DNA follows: TGTGCCAGCAGCTTAGCACAGGGGAGATCCTACGAGCAGTACGTC.

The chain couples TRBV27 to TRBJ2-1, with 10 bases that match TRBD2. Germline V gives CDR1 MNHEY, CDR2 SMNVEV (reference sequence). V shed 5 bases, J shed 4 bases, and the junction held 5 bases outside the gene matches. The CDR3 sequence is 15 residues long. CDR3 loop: CASSELAGKYNEQFF. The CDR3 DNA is TGTGCCAGCAGTGAACTAGCGGGGAAATACAATGAGCAGTTCTTC.

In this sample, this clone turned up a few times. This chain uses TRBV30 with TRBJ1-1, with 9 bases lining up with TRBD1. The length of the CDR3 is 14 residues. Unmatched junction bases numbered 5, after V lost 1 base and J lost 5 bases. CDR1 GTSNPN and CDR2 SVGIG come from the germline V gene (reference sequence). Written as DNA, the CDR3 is TGTGCCTGGAGTGCCGACAGGGGGTGGACTGAAGCTTTCTTT. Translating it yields CAWSADRGWTEAFF.

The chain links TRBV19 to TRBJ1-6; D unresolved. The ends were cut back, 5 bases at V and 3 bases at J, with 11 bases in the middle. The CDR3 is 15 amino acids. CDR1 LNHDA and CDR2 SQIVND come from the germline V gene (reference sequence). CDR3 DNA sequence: TGTGCCAGTAGTTCGACGGGAAACTATAATTCACCCCTCCACTTT. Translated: CASSSTGNYNSPLHF.

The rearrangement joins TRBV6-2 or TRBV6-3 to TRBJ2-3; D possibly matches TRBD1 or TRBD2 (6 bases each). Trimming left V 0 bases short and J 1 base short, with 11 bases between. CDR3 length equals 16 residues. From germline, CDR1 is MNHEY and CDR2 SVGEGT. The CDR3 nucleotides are TGTGCCAGCAGTTACTCCTTCGGGGGCCGCACAGATACGCAGTATTTT. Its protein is CASSYSFGGRTDTQYF.

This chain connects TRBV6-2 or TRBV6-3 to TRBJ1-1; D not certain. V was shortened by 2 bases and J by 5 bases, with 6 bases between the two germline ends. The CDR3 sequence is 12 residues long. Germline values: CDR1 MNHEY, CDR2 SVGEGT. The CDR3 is CASSYPYTEAFF. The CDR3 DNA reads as TGTGCCAGCAGTTACCCCTATACTGAAGCTTTCTTT.

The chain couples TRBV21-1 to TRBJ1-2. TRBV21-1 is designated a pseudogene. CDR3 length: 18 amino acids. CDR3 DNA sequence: TGTGCCAGCCTTATCCAAGGCCTCTCCGACGGACTCTTCTATGGCTACACCTTC. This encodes CASLIQGLSDGLFYGYTF.

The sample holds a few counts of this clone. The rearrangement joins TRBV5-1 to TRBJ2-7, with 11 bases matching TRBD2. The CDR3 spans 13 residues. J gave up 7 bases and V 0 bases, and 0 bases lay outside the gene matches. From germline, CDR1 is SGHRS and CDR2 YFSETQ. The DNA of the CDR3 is TGCGCCAGCAGCTTGGGACTAGCGGGGGAGCAGTACGTC. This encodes CASSLGLAGEQYV.

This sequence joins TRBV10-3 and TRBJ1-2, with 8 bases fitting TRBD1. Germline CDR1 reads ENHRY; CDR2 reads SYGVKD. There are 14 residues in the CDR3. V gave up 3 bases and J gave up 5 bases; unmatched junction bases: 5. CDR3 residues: CAISEGQGLYGYTF. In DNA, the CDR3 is TGTGCCATCAGTGAAGGACAGGGTCTATATGGCTACACCTTC.

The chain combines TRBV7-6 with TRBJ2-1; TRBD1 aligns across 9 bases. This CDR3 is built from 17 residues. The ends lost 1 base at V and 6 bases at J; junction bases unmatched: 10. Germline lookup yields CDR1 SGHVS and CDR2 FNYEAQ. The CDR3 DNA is TGTGCCAGCAGCTTAGTGGTCGGGGGACAGGGAGTCAATGAGCAGTTCTTC. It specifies CASSLVVGGQGVNEQFF.

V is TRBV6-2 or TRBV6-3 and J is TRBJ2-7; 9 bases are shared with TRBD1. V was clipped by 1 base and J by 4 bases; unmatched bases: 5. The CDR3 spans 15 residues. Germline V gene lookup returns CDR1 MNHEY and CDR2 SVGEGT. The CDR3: CASSYFMDRGYEQYF. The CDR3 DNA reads TGTGCCAGCAGTTACTTTATGGACAGGGGATACGAGCAGTACTTC.

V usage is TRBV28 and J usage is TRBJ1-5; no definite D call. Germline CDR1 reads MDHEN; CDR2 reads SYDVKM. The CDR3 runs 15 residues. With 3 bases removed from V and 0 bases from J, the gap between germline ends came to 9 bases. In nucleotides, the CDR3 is TGTGCCAGCAGTTTTCGGCTGGGTAGCAATCAGCCCCAGCATTTT. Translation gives CASSFRLGSNQPQHF.

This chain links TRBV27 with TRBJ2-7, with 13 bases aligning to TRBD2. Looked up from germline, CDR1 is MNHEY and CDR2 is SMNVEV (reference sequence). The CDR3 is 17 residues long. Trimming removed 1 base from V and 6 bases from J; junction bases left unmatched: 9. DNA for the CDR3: TGTGCCAGCAGTTTATTGCAGACTAGCGGGGGGCCTCGCGAGCAGTACTTC. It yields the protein CASSLLQTSGGPREQYF.

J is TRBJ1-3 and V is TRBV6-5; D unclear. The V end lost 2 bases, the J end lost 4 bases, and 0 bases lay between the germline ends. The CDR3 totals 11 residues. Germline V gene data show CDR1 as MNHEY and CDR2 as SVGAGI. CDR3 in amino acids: CASSYGNTIYF. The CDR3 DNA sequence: TGTGCCAGCAGTTACGGAAACACCATATATTTT.

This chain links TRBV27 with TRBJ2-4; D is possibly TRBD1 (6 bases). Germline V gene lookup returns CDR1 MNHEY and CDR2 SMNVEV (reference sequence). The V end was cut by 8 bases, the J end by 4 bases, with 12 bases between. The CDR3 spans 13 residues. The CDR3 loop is CASGTGTKNIQYF. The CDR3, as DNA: TGTGCCAGCGGCACCGGGACAAAAAACATTCAGTACTTC.

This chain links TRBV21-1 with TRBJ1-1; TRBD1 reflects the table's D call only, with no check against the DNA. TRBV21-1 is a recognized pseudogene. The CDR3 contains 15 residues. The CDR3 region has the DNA TGTGCCAGCAGCAACTCCGGGACAGCGTTCACTGAAGCTTTCTTT. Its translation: CASSNSGTAFTEAFF.

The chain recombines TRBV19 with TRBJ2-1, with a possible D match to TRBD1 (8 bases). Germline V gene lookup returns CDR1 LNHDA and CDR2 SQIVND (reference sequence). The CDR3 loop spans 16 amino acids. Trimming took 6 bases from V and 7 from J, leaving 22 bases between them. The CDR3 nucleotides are TGTGCCAGTAGCCCTCAACAGGGGGGGGTCTGGAATGAGCAGTTCTTC. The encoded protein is CASSPQQGGVWNEQFF.

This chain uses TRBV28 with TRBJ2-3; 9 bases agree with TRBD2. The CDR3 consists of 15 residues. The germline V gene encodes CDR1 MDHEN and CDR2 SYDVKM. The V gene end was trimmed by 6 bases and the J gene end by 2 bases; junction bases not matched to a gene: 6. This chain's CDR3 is CASSLTSGTTDTQYF. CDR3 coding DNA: TGTGCCAGCAGCCTGACTAGCGGTACCACAGATACGCAGTATTTT.

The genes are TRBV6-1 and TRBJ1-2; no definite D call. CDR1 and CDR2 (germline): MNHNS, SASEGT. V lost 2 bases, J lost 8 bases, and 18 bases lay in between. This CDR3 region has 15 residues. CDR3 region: CASSENYPTLSGYTF. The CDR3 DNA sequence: TGTGCCAGCAGTGAAAACTATCCGACCCTGTCGGGCTACACCTTC.

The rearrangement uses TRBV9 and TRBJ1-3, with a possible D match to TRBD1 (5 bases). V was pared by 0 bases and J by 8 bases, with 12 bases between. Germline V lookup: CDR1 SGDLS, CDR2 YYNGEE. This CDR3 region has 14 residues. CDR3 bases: TGTGCCAGCAGCGTAGGGCCAGGGTCTGACACCATATATTTT. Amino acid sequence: CASSVGPGSDTIYF.

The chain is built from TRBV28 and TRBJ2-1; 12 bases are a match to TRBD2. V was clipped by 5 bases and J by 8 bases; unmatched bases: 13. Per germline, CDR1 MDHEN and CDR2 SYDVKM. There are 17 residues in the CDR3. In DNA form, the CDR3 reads TGTGCCAGCAGTACCACCGGGACTAGCGGGTTCTCCCATGAGCAGTTCTTC. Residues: CASSTTGTSGFSHEQFF.

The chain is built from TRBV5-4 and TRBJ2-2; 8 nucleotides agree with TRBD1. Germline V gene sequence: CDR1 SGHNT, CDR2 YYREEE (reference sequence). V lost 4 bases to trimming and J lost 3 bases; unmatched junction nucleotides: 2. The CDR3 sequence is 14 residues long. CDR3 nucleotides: TGTGCCAGCAGCCAGGGACAGGACACCGGGGAGCTGTTTTTT. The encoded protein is CASSQGQDTGELFF.

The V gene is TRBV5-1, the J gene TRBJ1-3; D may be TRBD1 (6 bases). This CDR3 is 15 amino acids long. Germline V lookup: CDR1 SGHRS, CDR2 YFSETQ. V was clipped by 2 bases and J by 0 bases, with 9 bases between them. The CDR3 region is CASSFQGPSGNTIYF. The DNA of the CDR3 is TGCGCCAGCAGCTTCCAGGGGCCCTCTGGAAACACCATATATTTT.

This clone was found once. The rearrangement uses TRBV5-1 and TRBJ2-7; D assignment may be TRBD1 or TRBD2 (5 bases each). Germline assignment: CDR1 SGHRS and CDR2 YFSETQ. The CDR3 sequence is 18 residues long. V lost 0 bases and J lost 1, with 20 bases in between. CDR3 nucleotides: TGCGCCAGCAGCTTGGGGATTGCCCGGGACGGAAATTCCTACGAGCAGTACTTC. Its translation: CASSLGIARDGNSYEQYF. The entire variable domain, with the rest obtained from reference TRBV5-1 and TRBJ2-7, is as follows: KAGVTQTPRYLIKTRGQQVTLSCSPISGHRSVSWYQQTPGQGLQFLFEYFSETQRNKGNFPGRFSGRQFSNSRSEMNVSTLELGDSALYLCASSLGIARDGNSYEQYFGPGTRLTVT.